This is a list of T cell receptor beta chains from one sample in a study of blood T cells in healthy people across ages. MiXCR, run by TCRdb on the 5' RACE reads, gives a single entry per CDR3 protein. This sample has about 720,000 distinct CDR3 sequences, with approximately 25% found just once. The sample was also linked to a second study, of T cells of mothers and their children.

Sample: blood. These receptors were taken from a boy between 10 and 17 years old in good health. The CDR3 runs from the conserved cysteine through the conserved F or W. The D gene is left open where the match is weak. A clone size is listed for some rows: how often the clone was seen (once, few, many), or a class if it is expanded.

clone_size	v_call	d_call	cdr3_aa
few	TRBV6-5	-	CASSYSSGGDEAFF
-	TRBV7-9	-	CASSQLPQSYNEQFF
-	TRBV25-1	-	CASSLKGGNTIYF
few	TRBV3-1	TRBD1	CASSRTGRRETQYF
-	TRBV5-1	-	CASNRASEDTQYF
few	TRBV27	TRBD1	CASSLSTGRVGWYGYTF
-	TRBV4-2	TRBD1	CASSQFWTGNYEQYF
few	TRBV7-3	-	CASSSTAIAFF
-	TRBV5-1	-	CASSLASSATGELFF
-	TRBV2	-	CASTENEQFF
few	TRBV14	TRBD1	CASSQDWWDRGSEAFF
-	TRBV28	TRBD1	CASTNTGGYEQYF
-	TRBV5-1	TRBD1	CASSLDPPGQGNNEQFF
few	TRBV6-2/TRBV6-3	TRBD1	CASSYSSHGTGILNTEAFF
few	TRBV4-2	-	CASSLGLLSSGANVLTF
-	TRBV6-5	TRBD2	CASSYPRKAGGSYEQYF
few	TRBV29-1	-	CSVGDNFYGYTF
few	TRBV7-2	TRBD1	CASNPGQGGTDTQYF
-	TRBV20-1	-	CSARVDSSTQYF
many	TRBV5-1	-	CASSLGGTTEAFF
-	TRBV15	-	CATNRQGGMFF
-	TRBV29-1	-	CSVARTGVKYEQYF
few	TRBV12-3/TRBV12-4	-	CASSLGRAKAVGYNEQFF
-	TRBV20-1	-	CQVSANGNIQYF
-	TRBV20-1	TRBD1	CSARDRTGDNEQFF
-	TRBV7-3	TRBD2	CASSRERESTDTQYF
-	TRBV11-2	-	CASTRTATNYGYTF
-	TRBV28	TRBD1	CASSTAGTGPTDTQYF
many	TRBV5-1	-	CASSSGHSYEQYF
-	TRBV7-9	TRBD1	CASSSGQPVGEQYF
few	TRBV28	TRBD2	CASSLGGDPWYEQYF
few	TRBV6-1	-	CASSELGREGTEAFF
-	TRBV10-3	-	CAIKQGLTEAFF
-	TRBV6-1	-	CASSEDRGIEFF
-	TRBV20-1	-	CSAIPGGRETQYF
few	TRBV7-6	TRBD1	CASSTQQGRGETQYF
-	TRBV6-2/TRBV6-3	TRBD1	CASSYGQETYEQYF
few	TRBV28	-	CASSGVKETQYF
few	TRBV28	-	CASSFSGGLNQPQHF
-	TRBV9	-	CASSVEGPGRMNTEAFF
-	TRBV5-1	-	CASSLEGSGANVPTF
-	TRBV6-1	TRBD1	CASRPRVDRTGSRNTIYF